The TCR beta chain described here comes from a study of blood T cell repertoires in COVID-19. About the research overall: The samples span acute and convalescent COVID-19 from the United States, Italy and Spain. PBMCs, B-cell-depleted T cells, or T cells were the source of the cDNA or gDNA that made up the material.

Methods used by the authors: Estimates of nucleated cell counts were drawn from the amplification of reference gene primers. Clones were read by immunoSEQ multiplex PCR, and TCRdb kept only the in-frame ones, dropping some. V and J calls and clone size follow that table, whereas D and trimming were derived from the DNA. The profile covers about 200,000 clones, with about 90% appearing a single time and 1.5% to 2% taken by the ten largest. The source of this sequence is a man aged 35-49 years with active or convalescent COVID-19. Source material: peripheral blood.

The CDR3 DNA follows: TGTGCCAGCAGTTCACCGCCGGGGAGTGACACCGGGGAGCTGTTTTTT. Amino acids: CASSSPPGSDTGELFF. V is TRBV28 and J is TRBJ2-2, with a weak D call TRBD2 (5 bases). In germline, CDR1 is MDHEN, CDR2 SYDVKM. The CDR3 is 16 amino acids. V was trimmed by 4 bases and J by 3 bases, leaving 15 bases between them.